The clone carrying this T cell receptor beta chain was counted a few times. Antigen unknown. The CDR3 length is 15 residues. After removal of 3 bases from V and 0 bases from J, the junction contained 3 bases not matched to a gene. Germline V gene data show CDR1 as MGHRA and CDR2 as YSYEKL. This sample was taken from a study of CD8 T cells in ankylosing spondylitis. Overall study results and limits: There were earlier reports of some motif variants in reactive arthritis synovial fluid and blood. Disease-linked clones reportedly showed significant enrichment in matched ankylosing spondylitis synovial fluid. A TCR beta motif made of 7 to 9 highly homologous variants seemed typical of ankylosing spondylitis blood.

Quantitative 5'-RACE with molecular barcodes produced the TCR beta libraries. TCRdb processed the 5' RACE reads anew with MiXCR; each CDR3 protein has one entry. The sample has about 360,000 distinct CDR3 sequences; roughly 20% are singletons. V and J are TRBV4-1 and TRBJ2-5; 8 bases are a match to TRBD1. The receptor comes from a male donor with ankylosing spondylitis or in good health (not recorded which). Sequenced sample: blood, either unsorted or a sorted T cell fraction (not recorded which). This chain's CDR3 is CASSHSTGDQETQYF. In nucleotides, the CDR3 is TGCGCCAGCAGCCACTCGACAGGGGACCAAGAGACCCAGTACTTC.